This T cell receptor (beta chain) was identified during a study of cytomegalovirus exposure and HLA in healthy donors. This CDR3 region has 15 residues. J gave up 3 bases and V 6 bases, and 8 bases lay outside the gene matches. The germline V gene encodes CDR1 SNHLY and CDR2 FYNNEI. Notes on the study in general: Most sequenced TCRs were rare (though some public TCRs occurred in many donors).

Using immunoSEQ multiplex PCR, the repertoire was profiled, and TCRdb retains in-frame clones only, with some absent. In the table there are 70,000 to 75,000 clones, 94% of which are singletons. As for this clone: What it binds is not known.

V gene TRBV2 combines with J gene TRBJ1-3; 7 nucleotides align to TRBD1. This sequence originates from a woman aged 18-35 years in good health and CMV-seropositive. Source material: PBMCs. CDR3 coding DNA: TGTGCCAGCAGAGCGACAGGGAATTATGGAAACACCATATATTTT. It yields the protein CASRATGNYGNTIYF.